The 32 T cell receptor beta chains below come from one sample, sequenced in a study of blood T cell repertoires in COVID-19. Using immunoSEQ multiplex PCR, the repertoire was profiled, and TCRdb retains in-frame clones only, with some absent. The sample records approximately 250,000 clones, roughly nine tenths being singletons. The sequenced material came from peripheral blood. These receptors were obtained from a woman in her fifties or sixties who had recovered from COVID-19.

The chain recombines TRBV5-8 with TRBJ1-5; D not certain. Germline lookup yields CDR1 SGHTS and CDR2 YDEGEE. The CDR3 is made up of 13 amino acids. V lost 6 bases and J 0 bases, leaving 7 bases between the germline ends. The CDR3 bases are TGTGCCAGCATCCTTTATAGCAATCAGCCCCAGCATTTT. Its translation is CASILYSNQPQHF.

This sequence joins TRBV5-1 and TRBJ2-5, with TRBD2 matching 9 bases. Germline CDR1 and CDR2: SGHRS and YFSETQ. This CDR3 region has 17 residues. Trimming at V came to 2 bases and at J to 2 bases, leaving 10 bases not matched to a gene. CDR3 region: CASSFGTSSNSQETQYF. CDR3 nucleotide sequence: TGCGCCAGCAGCTTTGGGACTAGCTCAAATTCTCAAGAGACCCAGTACTTC.

The chain carries TRBV7-2 and TRBJ2-5; 7 bases are a match to TRBD2. V lost 5 bases and J lost 4; bases outside the gene matches: 7. This CDR3 is 14 amino acids long. From germline, CDR1 is SGHTA and CDR2 FQGNSA. The DNA for the CDR3 is TGTGCCAGCAGCGTTCAGCGGGGCGGAGAGACCCAGTACTTC. Translating gives CASSVQRGGETQYF.

The V call is TRBV6-2 or TRBV6-3, the J call TRBJ1-2, with D possibly being TRBD1 (6 bases). This CDR3 region has 17 residues. Germline CDR1 MNHEY, CDR2 SVGEGT. Trimming shortened V by 2 bases and J by 2 bases, and 18 bases separated the two germline ends. The CDR3 bases are TGTGCCAGCAGTTACATGCAGGGGCCCAGTCGAAACTATGGCTACACCTTC. It yields the protein CASSYMQGPSRNYGYTF.

This clone was seen once. The rearrangement joins TRBV7-2 to TRBJ2-5; 9 nucleotides align to TRBD2. This CDR3 has 15 amino acids. J lost 6 bases, V lost 5 bases, and 10 bases had no gene match. The germline CDR1 and CDR2 sequences are SGHTA and FQGNSA. The CDR3 DNA reads as TGTGCCAGCAGCCCCCGGACTAGCGAGCGGCAGACCCAGTACTTC. It encodes CASSPRTSERQTQYF.

This sequence joins TRBV12-2 and TRBJ1-2; the D call TRBD1 from the table was never checked on the DNA. TRBV12-2 is designated a pseudogene. The length of the CDR3 is 17 residues. CDR3 protein: CASRLRRGQSLLYGYTF. CDR3 nucleotide sequence: TGTGCAAGTCGCCTAAGGAGGGGGCAAAGTTTGTTGTATGGCTACACCTTC.

The chain has TRBV5-1 and TRBJ1-2; 7 bases line up with TRBD1. J gave up 5 bases and V 5 bases, and 12 bases lay outside the gene matches. CDR1 and CDR2 from the germline V gene are SGHRS and YFSETQ. CDR3 length equals 15 residues. Here the CDR3 reads CASSISGTVGYGYTF. The CDR3 nucleotides are TGCGCCAGCAGTATTTCCGGGACAGTAGGATATGGCTACACCTTC.

V is TRBV3-1 (or the pseudogene TRBV3-2) and J is TRBJ2-2, with D perhaps matching TRBD1 (6 bases). The germline V gene encodes CDR1 LGHDT and CDR2 YNNKEL (reference sequence). Trimming stripped 2 bases from V and 0 bases from J, with 7 bases between. The CDR3 consists of 15 residues. The CDR3 loop reads CASSQSGANTGELFF. Here the CDR3 DNA reads TGTGCCAGCAGCCAATCAGGGGCGAACACCGGGGAGCTGTTTTTT.

The chain employs TRBV5-1 and TRBJ2-7; 8 nucleotides align to TRBD1. The V gene end was trimmed by 1 base and the J gene end by 6 bases; junction bases not matched to a gene: 6. The CDR3 is 14 residues long. CDR1 and CDR2 (germline): SGHRS, YFSETQ. The CDR3 reads CASSLPGQATEQYF. Here the CDR3 DNA reads TGCGCCAGCAGCTTGCCGGGACAGGCTACCGAGCAGTACTTC.

The gene calls are TRBV19 and TRBJ1-6, with 8 bases matching TRBD1. The CDR3 spans 14 residues. Germline V gene data show CDR1 as LNHDA and CDR2 as SQIVND (reference sequence). Trimming removed 6 bases from V and 10 bases from J; junction bases left unmatched: 8. The CDR3 is CASRPTTGVSPLHF. CDR3 in DNA: TGTGCCAGTAGACCAACGACAGGGGTCTCACCCCTCCACTTT.

The chain employs TRBV19 and TRBJ2-7, with a possible D match to TRBD1 (6 bases). V was cut by 5 bases and J by 0 bases, with 11 bases left in between. The CDR3 extends over 14 amino acids. Per germline, CDR1 LNHDA and CDR2 SQIVND (reference sequence). For the CDR3, the DNA is TGTGCCAGTAGTGCCCGGACAGCCTCCTACGAGCAGTACTTC. Residues: CASSARTASYEQYF.

The chain joins TRBV28 to TRBJ1-5; a possible D gene is TRBD1 (6 bases). V gave up 6 bases and J gave up 5 bases, with 17 bases separating them. From germline, CDR1 is MDHEN and CDR2 SYDVKM. The CDR3 has 15 amino acids. CDR3: CASRRAGADYQPQHF. Written as DNA, the CDR3 is TGTGCCAGCAGACGAGCGGGGGCGGATTATCAGCCCCAGCATTTT. The full variable domain, with the rest looked up from reference TRBV28 and TRBJ1-5, is DVKVTQSSRYLVKRTGEKVFLECVQDMDHENMFWYRQDPGLGLRLIYFSYDVKMKEKGDIPEGYSVSREKKERFSLILESASTNQTSMYLCASRRAGADYQPQHFGDGTRLSIL.

In the case of this clone: In the same sample, other DNA sequences code for this CDR3. The chain carries TRBV7-9 and TRBJ1-1; TRBD1 is a possible D gene (5 bases). Germline V gene sequence: CDR1 SEHNR, CDR2 FQNEAQ (reference sequence). Trimming shortened V by 5 bases and J by 1 base, and 11 bases separated the two germline ends. The CDR3 has 14 amino acids. The CDR3 nucleotides are TGTGCCAGCAGCCCCCCGGGGGGGAACACTGAAGCTTTCTTT. Encoded protein: CASSPPGGNTEAFF.

V gene TRBV7-9 combines with J gene TRBJ1-2; the match to TRBD1 covers 7 bases. The CDR3 spans 13 residues. Germline V CDR1 and CDR2: SEHNR, FQNEAQ (reference sequence). Trimming removed 1 base from V and 5 bases from J; junction bases left unmatched: 1. The CDR3 here is CASSLGGQYGYTF. The CDR3 DNA sequence: TGTGCCAGCAGCTTAGGGGGACAGTATGGCTACACCTTC.

The count of this clone is one. The chain has TRBV6-5 and TRBJ2-1; 7 bases agree with TRBD2. The V gene end was trimmed by 6 bases and the J gene end by 0 bases; junction bases not matched to a gene: 2. The CDR3 is made up of 14 amino acids. CDR1 is MNHEY, CDR2 SVGAGI, per germline. In DNA form, the CDR3 reads TGTGCCAGCAGAGCTAGCGGCTCCTACAATGAGCAGTTCTTC. Translated: CASRASGSYNEQFF.

The gene calls are TRBV2 and TRBJ1-2; D may be TRBD1 (5 bases). Germline V gene sequence: CDR1 SNHLY, CDR2 FYNNEI. Trimming removed 5 bases from V and 6 bases from J, with 16 bases in between. The CDR3 loop spans 14 amino acids. The CDR3: CASSKITGRDGYTF. CDR3 nucleotides: TGTGCCAGCAGTAAAATTACAGGTAGAGATGGCTACACCTTC.

The rearrangement links TRBV3-1 (or the pseudogene TRBV3-2) to TRBJ2-3, with D unresolved. Deletions cut 1 base from V and 6 bases from J, with 8 bases between. The CDR3 sequence is 13 residues long. Germline V CDR1 and CDR2: LGHDT, YNNKEL (reference sequence). The CDR3 DNA follows: TGTGCCAGCAGCCAAGGGCACCCTGATACGCAGTATTTT. It translates to CASSQGHPDTQYF.

This rearrangement joins TRBV10-3 to TRBJ1-1; D perhaps matches TRBD1 (5 bases). Trimming took 10 bases from V and 6 from J, leaving 21 bases between them. The CDR3 is 14 amino acids. Germline CDR1 is ENHRY and CDR2 is SYGVKD. CDR3 DNA: TGTGCCACCGCTCCGCCGGGGGGGGAGGCTGAAGCTTTCTTT. This sequence encodes CATAPPGGEAEAFF.

The chain couples TRBV11-3 to TRBJ2-3; no firm D call. V was trimmed by 3 bases and J by 4 bases, leaving 8 bases between them. Per the germline V gene, CDR1 is SGHNT and CDR2 is YENEEA. The CDR3 totals 13 residues. CDR3 amino acids: CASSFDRADTQYF. The CDR3 DNA sequence: TGTGCCAGCAGCTTCGATAGAGCAGATACGCAGTATTTT.

The chain has TRBV5-1 and TRBJ1-2; perhaps TRBD1 as D (5 bases). The CDR3 has 14 amino acids. Germline V CDR1 and CDR2: SGHRS, YFSETQ. Trimming took off 4 bases at V and 5 bases at J, with 15 bases between the two ends. This chain's CDR3 is CASSPAGPIYGYTF. The CDR3, as DNA: TGCGCCAGCAGCCCTGCGGGGCCGATTTATGGCTACACCTTC.

The chain employs TRBV18 and TRBJ1-5; no firm D call. The length of the CDR3 is 13 residues. CDR1 and CDR2 (germline): KGHSH, LQKENI. The V end lost 3 bases, the J end lost 4 bases, and 7 bases lay between the germline ends. For the CDR3, the DNA is TGTGCCAGCTCACCTGAGGGAAATCAGCCCCAGCATTTT. This sequence encodes CASSPEGNQPQHF. The full variable domain, in which reference TRBV18 and TRBJ1-5 provide the parts outside the CDR3, is NAGVMQNPRHLVRRRGQEARLRCSPMKGHSHVYWYRQLPEEGLKFMVYLQKENIIDESGMPKERFSAEFPKEGPSILRIQQVVRGDSAAYFCASSPEGNQPQHFGDGTRLSIL.

This clone was found once. The CDR3 spells CASSYSSGNTIYF. The DNA of the CDR3 is TGTGCCAGCAGCTACTCCTCTGGAAACACCATATATTTT. The V gene is TRBV9, the J gene TRBJ1-3; D is unresolved. The V gene's germline CDR1 is SGDLS and CDR2 YYNGEE. V was clipped by 4 bases and J by 0 bases, with 5 bases between them. The CDR3 runs to 13 residues.

This chain uses TRBV6-5 with TRBJ1-5, with D tentatively TRBD1 (5 bases). This CDR3 is built from 12 residues. Trimming pared 7 bases from V and 9 bases from J, leaving 13 bases between. Germline loops: CDR1 MNHEY, CDR2 SVGAGI. CDR3 sequence: CASMSQVLPQHF. The CDR3 region has the DNA TGTGCCAGCATGTCACAGGTTTTGCCCCAGCATTTT.

The chain combines TRBV7-9 with TRBJ2-7; TRBD1 matches at 7 bases. J gave up 3 bases and V 2 bases, and 13 bases lay outside the gene matches. This CDR3 region has 17 residues. Germline V gene data show CDR1 as SEHNR and CDR2 as FQNEAQ (reference sequence). The CDR3 sequence is CASSLLSWGAGGYEQYF. As DNA, the CDR3 is TGTGCCAGCAGCTTATTAAGCTGGGGTGCAGGGGGCTACGAGCAGTACTTC.

The V and J genes are TRBV15 and TRBJ2-1; possible D gene TRBD2, 5 bases. The CDR3 is made up of 15 amino acids. Trimming pared 0 bases from V and 5 bases from J, leaving 11 bases between. Germline V gene data show CDR1 as LNHNV and CDR2 as YYDKDF (reference sequence). The CDR3 sequence: CATSRDWAGNNEQFF. In nucleotides, the CDR3 is TGTGCCACCAGCAGAGATTGGGCCGGGAACAATGAGCAGTTCTTC.

CDR3 coding DNA: TGTGCCAGCAGCACAGACAGACTTGGGACTAATGAAAAACTGTTTTTT. It codes for CASSTDRLGTNEKLFF. The chain recombines TRBV6-2 or TRBV6-3 with TRBJ1-4; a possible D gene is TRBD1 (5 bases). V was pared by 6 bases and J by 2 bases, with 16 bases between. Germline loops: CDR1 MNHEY, CDR2 SVGEGT. The length of the CDR3 is 16 residues.

The chain carries TRBV28 and TRBJ1-4, with D tentatively TRBD1 (6 bases). CDR3 length equals 15 residues. Germline CDR1 is MDHEN and CDR2 is SYDVKM. Between the trimmed V and J ends, which lost 3 bases and 6 bases, there was a span of 14 bases. The CDR3 nucleotides read TGTGCCAGCAGTTTTGGTGGGGGGGGCGATGAAAAACTGTTTTTT. Amino acids: CASSFGGGGDEKLFF.

The genes are TRBV6-6 and TRBJ1-1; TRBD1 might be the D (5 bases). The CDR3 totals 13 residues. From germline, CDR1 is MNHNY and CDR2 SVGAGI (reference sequence). V dropped 5 bases and J dropped 5 bases, with 12 bases sitting between them. The CDR3, as DNA: TGTGCCAGCAGTACAGTGGGGGGGACTGAAGCTTTCTTT. Encoded protein: CASSTVGGTEAFF.

The chain uses TRBV9 and TRBJ2-1, with 7 bases identical to TRBD1. Germline V gene sequence: CDR1 SGDLS, CDR2 YYNGEE. J lost 3 bases, V lost 0 bases, and 3 bases had no gene match. The CDR3 extends over 15 amino acids. The CDR3 nucleotides are TGTGCCAGCAGCGTAGGTCCAGGGGGCTACAATGAGCAGTTCTTC. As protein: CASSVGPGGYNEQFF.

The gene calls are TRBV5-1 and TRBJ2-7, with D possibly matching TRBD1 (5 bases). CDR1 SGHRS and CDR2 YFSETQ come from the germline V gene. V dropped 4 bases and J dropped 5 bases, with 19 bases sitting between them. There are 15 residues in the CDR3. CDR3 sequence (DNA): TGCGCCAGCAGCCCCGCGGTGAGGCAGGGTAACGAGCAGTACTTC. Residues: CASSPAVRQGNEQYF. Full variable domain (missing parts from reference TRBV5-1 and TRBJ2-7): KAGVTQTPRYLIKTRGQQVTLSCSPISGHRSVSWYQQTPGQGLQFLFEYFSETQRNKGNFPGRFSGRQFSNSRSEMNVSTLELGDSALYLCASSPAVRQGNEQYFGPGTRLTVT.

V is TRBV4-1 and J is TRBJ1-2; perhaps TRBD1 as D (5 bases). V lost 0 bases and J 7 bases, leaving 9 bases between the germline ends. The CDR3 runs 13 residues. Germline values: CDR1 MGHRA, CDR2 YSYEKL. The CDR3 DNA is TGCGCCAGCAGCCAAGATCGCGACAGTGGCTACACCTTC. This gives the protein CASSQDRDSGYTF.

This chain links TRBV4-1 with TRBJ1-3, with TRBD1 as a possible D gene (6 bases). The germline V gene encodes CDR1 MGHRA and CDR2 YSYEKL. The length of the CDR3 is 16 residues. The V end lost 3 bases, the J end lost 4 bases, and 16 bases lay between the germline ends. Here the CDR3 DNA reads TGCGCCAGCAGCCATGGTCAAACAGGGTCCGGAAACACCATATATTTT. Translating it yields CASSHGQTGSGNTIYF.